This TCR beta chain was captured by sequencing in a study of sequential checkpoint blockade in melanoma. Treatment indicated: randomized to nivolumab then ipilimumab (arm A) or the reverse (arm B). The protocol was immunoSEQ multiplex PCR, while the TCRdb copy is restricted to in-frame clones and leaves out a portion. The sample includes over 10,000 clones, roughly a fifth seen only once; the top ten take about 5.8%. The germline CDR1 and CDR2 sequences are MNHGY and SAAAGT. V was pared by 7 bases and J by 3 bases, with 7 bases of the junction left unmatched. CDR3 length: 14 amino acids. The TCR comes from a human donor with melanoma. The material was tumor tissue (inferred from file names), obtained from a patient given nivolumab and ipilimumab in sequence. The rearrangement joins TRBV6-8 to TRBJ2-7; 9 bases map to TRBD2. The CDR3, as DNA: TGTGCCAGCACCAACAGGCGGGAGGGCTACGAGCAGTACTTC. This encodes CASTNRREGYEQYF.